The entry below describes one T cell receptor beta chain. This clonotype was picked up many times. Its antigen is not yet known. No much larger clone exists at a distance of one base, and base qualities are not known. The sample belongs to a study of T cells in Graves' hyperthyroidism and ophthalmopathy (dated by TCRdb to the late 2010s). For context, the study as a whole: Peripheral blood was sampled at the time of initial diagnosis, prior to any treatment. After blood sampling, hyperthyroidism patients were treated with methimazole at a starting dose of 30 mg daily, and ophthalmopathy patients were treated with high-dose intravenous methylprednisolone. To identify TCR V-J signatures that set the groups apart, the researchers used a discovery cohort of more than 95 patients, made up of roughly 40 with Graves' ophthalmopathy and around 58 with stable Graves' hyperthyroidism. The paper describes TCR Vbeta CDR3 sequencing of more than 120 peripheral blood samples, made up of 43 ophthalmopathy patients, some 76 hyperthyroidism patients and roughly 17 progressor patients. The study also compared thyroid tissue and blood T-cell repertoires from about six Graves' hyperthyroidism patients. Prospective prediction of ophthalmopathy was tested in an independent validation cohort consisting of 18 to 20 hyperthyroidism patients and 17 patients who later progressed to ophthalmopathy. The 100 or so discovery patients were randomly divided into training and test sets at a 7:3 ratio. What the authors observed across the whole study: Sample size was not statistically predetermined, and investigators were not blinded to group allocation. During validation, the model predicted progression to ophthalmopathy a median of approximately six months ahead of onset, with around 70% sensitivity and 72.22% specificity. Most expanded thyroid clonotypes (frequency above 0.001) were also detected in blood, suggesting blood repertoires may reflect thyroid immune responses. A 13 V-J signature model separated ophthalmopathy from stable hyperthyroidism, with around 90% sensitivity and 81.08% specificity in cross-validation and 80%/75% in testing.

The CDR3, from cysteine to phenylalanine, totals 14 residues. Solely the CDR3 DNA is kept, with 42 bases framed from the first base. Trimmed from V: 6 bases; trimmed from J: 1 base; junction bases lacking a gene match: 2. Hyperthyroidism patients were aged 18 to 65 years and newly diagnosed, with disease duration of less than 2 months. The study excluded patients with uncontrolled infections, other autoimmune diseases, pregnancy or lactation. Diagnoses were established on the basis of clinical symptoms, serum thyroxine and TRAb, thyroid ultrasound, and orbital computed tomography. For progressor patients, blood was drawn at the first diagnosis of hyperthyroidism, before any ophthalmopathy symptoms had appeared. PBMCs were isolated from about 10 ml of fresh peripheral blood by Ficoll-Paque density gradient centrifugation. Patients classed as progressors first received a Graves' hyperthyroidism diagnosis and then went on to develop ophthalmopathy during follow-up. Total RNA was extracted using Trizol reagent, and RNA quality was assessed on an Agilent 2100 Bioanalyzer.

The TCR beta CDR3 regions were amplified from RNA transcripts. The TCR CDR3 was subjected to a first round of RT-PCR using the HTBI primer set and the Qiagen OneStep RT-PCR kit. A second multiplex PCR round built the libraries, followed by size selection and purification. Paired-end sequencing of the libraries was performed with 100 bp reads on an Illumina HiSeq2000. The authors processed their data as follows. SOAPnuke was used to process the raw data, throwing out any read that contained adapters or uncalled bases, had a mean Phred below 15, or lacked an exact constant-primer or identifier match. High-quality paired reads were merged using COPE v1.2.5, and each unique nucleotide sequence was defined as a clonotype. MiTCR v1.1 was used to align the clonotypes against IMGT TRBV, TRBD and TRBJ reference segments. Only V-J combinations with frequency above 0.0001, covering roughly 99% of repertoires, were analysed. The TCS score was defined as the ratio of F50 (clonal expansion) to E x V (chaos), calculated using BLOSUM62-based TCRdist between CDR3 peptides within each V-J. Welch's t-statistics and random forest reduced 514 V-J features to fewer than 15, which were used in a naive Bayes classifier (R e1071). TCRdb itself trimmed the public reads at Q25 with fastp, ran MiXCR and retained productive beta chains. Each entry merges the rows of one CDR3 protein and shows their most common DNA and genes. TCRdb, not the authors, supplied the V and J calls. Recorded for this sample are 150,000 or so distinct CDR3 sequences; approximately 20% of them occurred a single time. The top ten constitute more than 60% of the sample.

Sequencing was done on a sample of blood. The receptor was isolated from a woman aged 50 to 60 with Graves' hyperthyroidism that later progressed to Graves' ophthalmopathy. The receptor chain draws on TRBV12-3 or TRBV12-4 and TRBJ2-7, and 11 junction bases match TRBD2. The base sequence is TGTGCCAGCAGGATAGCGGGAGGGTCCTACGAGCAGTACTTC. The encoded protein is CASRIAGGSYEQYF.